Following are 17 T cell receptor beta chains from one sample sequenced in a study of T cell responses to AZD1222 COVID-19 vaccine. TCRdb keeps only in-frame clones here, not all; method: immunoSEQ multiplex PCR. The table has 130,000 or so clones, approximately 90% seen once. The source was peripheral blood, collected on day 0 of AZD1222 vaccination. These receptors were obtained from an adult in good health.

The CDR3 coding sequence is TGCGCCAGCAGTGAGTCACTAGCGGGGGTGGTAGAGACCCAGTACTTC. Amino acids: CASSESLAGVVETQYF. The rearrangement joins TRBV10-2 to TRBJ2-5, with 11 bases fitting TRBD2. The V gene's germline CDR1 is WSHSY and CDR2 SAAADI. V shed 0 bases, J shed 4 bases, and the junction held 4 bases outside the gene matches. This CDR3 spans 16 amino acids.

This rearrangement joins TRBV23-1 to TRBJ2-7; D unclear. TRBV23-1 is an ORF for which the function is uncertain. The CDR3 spans 14 residues. V lost 0 bases and J 5 bases, leaving 11 bases between the germline ends. CDR3 coding DNA: TGCGCCAGCAGTCAATCCTGGCTGATCCACGAGCAGTACTTC. Its protein product is CASSQSWLIHEQYF.

The rearrangement joins TRBV4-2 to TRBJ1-2, with TRBD1 matching over 10 bases. The ends lost 4 bases at V and 6 bases at J; junction bases unmatched: 2. The CDR3 contains 13 residues. The V gene's germline CDR1 is LGHNA and CDR2 YNFKEQ. This chain's CDR3 is CASSRGQGDGYTF. DNA for the CDR3: TGTGCCAGCAGCCGAGGACAGGGGGATGGCTACACCTTC.

This clone has just one count. V gene TRBV28 combines with J gene TRBJ1-2; TRBD1 is a possible D gene (5 bases). Looked up from germline, CDR1 is MDHEN and CDR2 is SYDVKM. V shed 5 bases and J shed 4 bases, with 17 bases lying between them. The CDR3 has 15 amino acids. CDR3 bases: TGTGCCAGCAGTACCCCAGGGCTGGCGGGCTATGGCTACACCTTC. It translates to CASSTPGLAGYGYTF.

The chain combines TRBV4-3 with TRBJ1-6, with no clear D. Trimming removed 6 bases at V and 0 bases at J, with 9 bases between. CDR1 is LGHNA and CDR2 is YSLEER in the germline V gene. This CDR3 spans 15 amino acids. CDR3 protein: CASRLTSSYNSPLHF. In DNA form, the CDR3 reads TGCGCCAGCAGACTAACTAGCTCCTATAATTCACCCCTCCACTTT.

The chain couples TRBV3-1 (or the pseudogene TRBV3-2) to TRBJ1-4; D is undetermined. Germline V gene lookup returns CDR1 LGHDT and CDR2 YNNKEL (reference sequence). V was trimmed by 4 bases and J by 4 bases, leaving 13 bases between them. This CDR3 region has 15 residues. CDR3 in amino acids: CASSPDTYSNEKLFF. The CDR3 DNA follows: TGTGCCAGCAGCCCAGACACCTATAGTAATGAAAAACTGTTTTTT.

The chain recombines TRBV7-2 with TRBJ1-2, with D possibly matching TRBD1 (5 bases). The V end lost 5 bases, the J end lost 7 bases, and 17 bases lay between the germline ends. The CDR3 covers 14 residues. Germline V gene sequence: CDR1 SGHTA, CDR2 FQGNSA. In DNA form, the CDR3 reads TGTGCCAGCAGCACGGACACAACTACGGGTGGCTACACCTTC. This encodes CASSTDTTTGGYTF.

The rearrangement joins TRBV6-2 or TRBV6-3 to TRBJ2-3, with D perhaps TRBD1 or TRBD2 (6 bases each). CDR3 length equals 16 residues. Germline values: CDR1 MNHEY, CDR2 SVGEGT. Trimming removed 2 bases at V and 5 bases at J, with 17 bases between. In DNA, the CDR3 is TGTGCCAGCAGTTACCTTCTGGGGGGCAGGGGAGATACGCAGTATTTT. Amino acids: CASSYLLGGRGDTQYF.

The chain carries TRBV9 and TRBJ1-1; no firm D call. Per the germline V gene, CDR1 is SGDLS and CDR2 is YYNGEE. Trimming left V 2 bases short and J 0 bases short, with 14 bases between. The CDR3 sequence is 16 residues long. CDR3 amino acids: CASSVFSGSMNTEAFF. The CDR3 bases are TGTGCCAGCAGCGTTTTCTCGGGAAGCATGAACACTGAAGCTTTCTTT.

The chain has TRBV11-1 and TRBJ2-2; a possible D gene is TRBD2 (6 bases). The CDR3 runs 15 residues. Germline V lookup: CDR1 SGHAT, CDR2 FQDESV (reference sequence). V was clipped by 5 bases and J by 4 bases, with 14 bases between them. In DNA, the CDR3 is TGTGCCAGCAGCCCGGAGGGACGGGTCACCGGGGAGCTGTTTTTT. Residues: CASSPEGRVTGELFF.

The chain is built from TRBV7-2 and TRBJ1-5; 8 bases map to TRBD1. The germline V gene has CDR1 SGHTA and CDR2 FQGNSA. V lost 5 bases, J lost 6 bases, and 15 bases stayed unmatched. This CDR3 contains 17 residues. The CDR3 region is CASSPGPRQGATQPQHF. CDR3 DNA: TGTGCCAGCAGCCCGGGTCCAAGGCAGGGGGCAACTCAGCCCCAGCATTTT.

The V gene is TRBV19, the J gene TRBJ1-1; 12 nucleotides match TRBD1. Germline values: CDR1 LNHDA, CDR2 SQIVND (reference sequence). The CDR3 extends over 15 amino acids. J lost 0 bases, V lost 6 bases, and 2 bases had no gene match. For the CDR3, the DNA is TGTGCCAGTAGGGGACAGGGGGCCATGAACACTGAAGCTTTCTTT. It yields the protein CASRGQGAMNTEAFF.

The V and J genes are TRBV5-4 and TRBJ2-5, with D tentatively TRBD2 (6 bases). The germline gives CDR1 SGHNT, CDR2 YYREEE (reference sequence). The CDR3 is 14 residues long. V lost 4 bases and J lost 6, with 16 bases in between. CDR3 nucleotide sequence: TGTGCCAGCAGCCCAGGGACTGGGAGGAAGACCCAGTACTTC. This gives the protein CASSPGTGRKTQYF.

The chain combines TRBV28 with TRBJ1-2; TRBD1 is a possible D gene (6 bases). Germline CDR1 MDHEN, CDR2 SYDVKM. The CDR3 runs to 14 residues. V shed 5 bases and J shed 4 bases, with 14 bases lying between them. In DNA, the CDR3 is TGTGCCAGCAGTAGGGCAGGGGAGGCCTATGGCTACACCTTC. This codes for CASSRAGEAYGYTF.

The rearrangement links TRBV4-2 to TRBJ1-1; the D is unclear. CDR3 length equals 14 residues. Trimming took 1 base from V and 2 from J, leaving 8 bases between them. Germline CDR1 is LGHNA and CDR2 is YNFKEQ. CDR3 nucleotides: TGTGCCAGCAGCCAAGGAGTCGGTAACACTGAAGCTTTCTTT. This encodes CASSQGVGNTEAFF.

V is TRBV7-9 and J is TRBJ1-2; TRBD1 matches 8 bases. The CDR3 is 14 amino acids. Germline V gives CDR1 SEHNR, CDR2 FQNEAQ (reference sequence). The J segment lost 3 bases and the V segment lost 3 bases, leaving 3 bases of the junction unmatched. CDR3 DNA sequence: TGTGCCAGCAGCTTCGCAGGGGGCCACTATGGCTACACCTTC. Translating it yields CASSFAGGHYGYTF.

This clone came up a few times. This chain links TRBV4-2 with TRBJ1-2; 9 bases align to TRBD1. The ends lost 2 bases at V and 8 bases at J; junction bases unmatched: 6. Germline CDR1 LGHNA, CDR2 YNFKEQ. The CDR3 is 14 residues long. Here the CDR3 reads CASSQLGQGGGYTF. CDR3 DNA sequence: TGTGCCAGCAGCCAATTGGGACAGGGCGGAGGCTACACCTTC.